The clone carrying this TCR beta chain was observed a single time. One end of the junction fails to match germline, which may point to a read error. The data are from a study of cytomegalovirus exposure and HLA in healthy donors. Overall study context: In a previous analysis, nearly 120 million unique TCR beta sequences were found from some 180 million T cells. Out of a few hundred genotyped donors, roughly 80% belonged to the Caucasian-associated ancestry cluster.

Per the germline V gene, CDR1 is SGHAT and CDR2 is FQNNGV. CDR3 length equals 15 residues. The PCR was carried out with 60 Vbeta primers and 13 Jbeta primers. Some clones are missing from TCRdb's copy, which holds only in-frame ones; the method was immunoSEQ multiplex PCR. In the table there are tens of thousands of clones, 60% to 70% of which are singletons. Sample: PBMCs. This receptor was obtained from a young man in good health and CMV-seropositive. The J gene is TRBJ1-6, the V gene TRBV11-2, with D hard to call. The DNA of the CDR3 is TGTGCCAGCAGCGGTGCAGGAGGGCTAGGTTCACCCCCCCACTTT. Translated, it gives CASSGAGGLGSPPHF.